The sequence of this T cell receptor (beta chain) was determined in a study of response to subunit inactivated influenza vaccine. After removal of 3 bases from V and 8 bases from J, the junction contained 3 bases not matched to a gene. The CDR3 covers 12 residues. The V gene's germline CDR1 is SEHNR and CDR2 FQNEAQ (reference sequence). MiXCR was run by TCRdb on the RT-PCR reads, yielding one entry per CDR3 protein. The data show some 500,000 distinct CDR3 sequences, less than 30% seen once. J is TRBJ1-1 and V is TRBV7-9, with TRBD1 identical over 7 bases. The sequencing used CD4+ T cells sorted from PBMCs, collected roughly 5 days after vaccination. This receptor was obtained from a man aged 50 to 59 who received an inactivated influenza vaccine. CDR3 residues: CASSFRGEEAFF. For the CDR3, the DNA is TGTGCCAGCAGCTTCAGGGGGGAGGAAGCTTTCTTT.